This is a list of T cell receptor beta chains from one sample in a study of blood T cell repertoires in COVID-19. Repertoires were generated with immunoSEQ multiplex PCR, while TCRdb's copy carries only in-frame clones and drops some. The sample holds about 250,000 clones; approximately 80% are singletons and the top ten take about 9.6%. Sequencing input: peripheral blood. All receptors derive from an elderly man with acute or convalescent COVID-19. Each CDR3 is given with its conserved first and last residue. The order of the fields is D gene, clone size, CDR3 length, V gene, J gene, CDR3 protein, CDR3 DNA. The D gene is left open where the match is weak. Clone size is not always given. Where it is, it says once, few, many or a class for expanded clones.

TRBD1	.	14	TRBV6-4	TRBJ1-1	CASRRDRGISEAFF	TGTGCCAGCAGAAGGGACAGGGGGATCAGTGAAGCTTTCTTT
TRBD1	.	14	TRBV5-1	TRBJ1-4	CASTPGQLNEKLFF	TGCGCCAGCACCCCGGGACAGCTTAATGAAAAACTGTTTTTT
.	.	13	TRBV28	TRBJ1-2	CASNLPGNYGYTF	TGTGCCAGCAACCTTCCAGGGAACTATGGCTACACCTTC
TRBD1	once	15	TRBV4-2	TRBJ2-5	CASSQETGTQETQYF	TGTGCCAGCAGCCAAGAGACAGGGACCCAAGAGACCCAGTACTTC
.	.	13	TRBV27	TRBJ2-7	CASSFNLGNEQYF	TGTGCCAGCAGTTTCAATCTGGGCAACGAGCAGTACTTC
TRBD1	few	16	TRBV5-6	TRBJ1-4	CASSLAGQGVNEKLFF	TGTGCCAGCAGCTTGGCCGGACAGGGGGTTAATGAAAAACTGTTTTTT
TRBD1	.	14	TRBV27	TRBJ1-2	CASRTGTGTYGYTF	TGTGCCAGTCGTACCGGGACAGGGACTTATGGCTACACCTTC
.	few	14	TRBV5-6	TRBJ2-1	CASSLIDSYNEQFF	TGTGCCAGCAGCTTGATAGACTCCTACAATGAGCAGTTCTTC
.	.	14	TRBV2	TRBJ2-1	CASSGTVYNLEQFF	TGTGCCAGCAGTGGGACAGTTTACAATTTAGAGCAGTTCTTC
.	.	11	TRBV20-1	TRBJ2-7	CSASGAYEQYF	TGCAGTGCTTCGGGGGCCTACGAGCAGTACTTC
.	.	12	TRBV5-1	TRBJ1-2	CASSLNGEGYTF	TGCGCCAGCAGCCTCAACGGGGAGGGCTACACCTTC
TRBD1	.	17	TRBV5-6	TRBJ2-2	CASSKGQGAVRTGELFF	TGTGCCAGCAGCAAAGGACAGGGGGCCGTGCGCACCGGGGAGCTGTTTTTT
.	few	13	TRBV5-1	TRBJ2-5	CASSLRRGETQYF	TGCGCCAGCAGCTTGAGGCGCGGGGAGACCCAGTACTTC
.	.	13	TRBV6-6	TRBJ1-6	CAGKRQDNSPLHF	TGTGCCGGCAAACGCCAGGATAATTCACCCCTCCACTTT
TRBD1	.	15	TRBV6-5	TRBJ2-7	CASSTPPAGGYEQYF	TGTGCCAGCAGCACTCCTCCTGCAGGGGGCTACGAGCAGTACTTC
.	.	13	TRBV7-2	TRBJ2-7	CASSFYDSYEQYF	TGTGCCAGCAGCTTTTATGACAGCTACGAGCAGTACTTC
TRBD1	.	14	TRBV3-1/TRBV3-2	TRBJ1-2	CASSQGQGNYGYTF	TGTGCCAGCAGCCAGGGACAGGGGAACTATGGCTACACCTTC
TRBD1	.	15	TRBV19	TRBJ1-2	CASSLTAGGNYGYTF	TGTGCCAGTAGCCTAACGGCAGGGGGCAACTATGGCTACACCTTC
TRBD1	.	16	TRBV5-8	TRBJ1-6	CASSPFKGGNNSPLHF	TGTGCCAGCAGCCCGTTTAAAGGGGGCAATAATTCACCCCTCCACTTT
TRBD1	.	15	TRBV11-2	TRBJ2-7	CASSLRDREYYEQYF	TGTGCCAGCAGCTTAAGGGACAGGGAATATTACGAGCAGTACTTC
.	.	15	TRBV30	TRBJ2-3	CAWNLRGRGTDTQYF	TGTGCCTGGAATTTACGGGGGCGGGGGACAGATACGCAGTATTTT
.	.	13	TRBV5-1	TRBJ1-2	CASSPTQNYGYTF	TGCGCCAGCAGCCCCACACAGAACTATGGCTACACCTTC
.	.	16	TRBV19	TRBJ2-3	CASSIGWRSGVDTQYF	TGTGCCAGTAGTATAGGGTGGAGGTCGGGTGTGGATACGCAGTATTTT
.	.	14	TRBV3-1/TRBV3-2	TRBJ1-3	CASSRTSSGNTIYF	TGTGCCAGCAGCCGTACGAGCTCTGGAAACACCATATATTTT
TRBD1	.	14	TRBV4-1	TRBJ2-5	CASSHPGQQETQYF	TGCGCCAGCAGCCACCCGGGACAGCAAGAGACCCAGTACTTC
TRBD1	.	15	TRBV5-1	TRBJ2-4	CASSLGTGGADIQYF	TGCGCCAGCAGCTTAGGGACAGGGGGCGCGGACATTCAGTACTTC
TRBD2	.	18	TRBV3-1/TRBV3-2	TRBJ2-1	CASSRGLAGGMTYNEQFF	TGTGCCAGCAGCCGTGGACTAGCGGGGGGAATGACCTACAATGAGCAGTTCTTC
.	.	11	TRBV7-9	TRBJ2-7	CASTLGGQQYF	TGTGCCAGCACCTTGGGGGGGCAGCAGTACTTC
TRBD2	.	14	TRBV6-5	TRBJ2-5	CASSQGGAQETQYF	TGTGCCAGCAGTCAGGGAGGGGCACAAGAGACCCAGTACTTC
.	.	15	TRBV4-2	TRBJ2-7	CASSQVGTNSYEQYF	TGTGCCAGCAGCCAAGTCGGGACAAACTCCTACGAGCAGTACTTC
.	.	15	TRBV6-5	TRBJ1-1	CASSYAGRGNTEAFF	TGTGCCAGCAGTTACGCTGGCAGGGGTAACACTGAAGCTTTCTTT
.	.	14	TRBV5-1	TRBJ2-3	CASSLRGATDTQYF	TGCGCCAGCAGCTTGAGGGGCGCTACAGATACGCAGTATTTT
.	.	15	TRBV6-5	TRBJ2-1	CASSYRGFLRSEQFF	TGTGCCAGCAGTTACAGGGGCTTTTTACGGAGTGAGCAGTTCTTC
TRBD1	.	17	TRBV9	TRBJ1-1	CASSVCRGGQANTEAFF	TGTGCCAGCAGCGTATGTAGGGGGGGACAGGCGAACACTGAAGCTTTCTTT
.	once	14	TRBV11-2	TRBJ1-2	CASSLGLNNYGYTF	TGTGCCAGCAGCTTAGGTCTAAATAACTATGGCTACACCTTC
TRBD2	.	13	TRBV6-5	TRBJ2-2	CASSFGRTGELFF	TGTGCCAGCAGCTTCGGGAGGACCGGGGAGCTGTTTTTT
TRBD2	.	15	TRBV24-1	TRBJ2-2	CATSDWEGSTGELFF	TGTGCCACCAGTGATTGGGAGGGCTCCACCGGGGAGCTGTTTTTT
.	once	14	TRBV5-1	TRBJ1-1	CASSLGGRDTEAFF	TGCGCCAGCAGCTTAGGCGGGCGCGACACTGAAGCTTTCTTT
TRBD1	.	15	TRBV5-1	TRBJ2-7	CASSPGQGGPYEQYF	TGCGCCAGCAGCCCGGGACAGGGGGGCCCCTACGAGCAGTACTTC
TRBD1	.	14	TRBV2	TRBJ2-7	CASSERTGFYEQYF	TGTGCCAGCAGTGAAAGGACAGGGTTCTACGAGCAGTACTTC
.	once	16	TRBV29-1	TRBJ1-1	CSAPPRDPPPHGEAFF	TGCAGCGCCCCGCCGCGGGACCCCCCCCCACACGGTGAAGCTTTCTTT
.	.	12	TRBV2	TRBJ1-5	CASSEGQWVEHF	TGTGCCAGCAGCGAAGGACAGTGGGTCGAGCATTTT
TRBD1	.	14	TRBV6-5	TRBJ1-6	CASTWGQSNSPLHF	TGTGCCAGCACATGGGGACAGAGTAATTCACCCCTCCACTTT
.	once	16	TRBV5-1	TRBJ1-3	CASSLRGQSSGNTIYF	TGCGCCAGCAGCTTGCGTGGACAGAGCTCTGGAAACACCATATATTTT
.	.	15	TRBV28	TRBJ1-5	CASSSPGGVNQPQHF	TGTGCCAGCAGTTCCCCTGGGGGGGTCAATCAGCCCCAGCATTTT